Listed here is a single T cell receptor (beta chain). Authors' processing steps: How many nucleated cells were present was estimated from reference gene primer amplification. Sequencing used immunoSEQ multiplex PCR; TCRdb keeps in-frame clones, though not all of them. D and trimming were read from the DNA, whereas the V and J calls and clone size are those reported in that table. The table shows more than 85,000 clones, with 88% occurring only once. This sample is drawn from a study of blood T cell repertoires in COVID-19. At the level of the study: T cells, B-cell-depleted T cells, or PBMCs provided the cDNA or gDNA that served as material.

CDR1 SEHNR and CDR2 FQNEAQ come from the germline V gene (reference sequence). This CDR3 spans 13 amino acids. Trimming removed 5 bases from V and 6 bases from J, with 10 bases in between. Sequenced input: peripheral blood. The receptor was isolated from a woman aged 45-59 years with acute or convalescent COVID-19. This chain connects TRBV7-9 to TRBJ1-4, with D perhaps matching TRBD1 (5 bases). The CDR3 DNA reads TGTGCCAGCAGCCCGGGGGGGTATGAAAAACTGTTTTTT. It encodes CASSPGGYEKLFF.